These 27 T cell receptor beta chains came from one sample sequenced in a study of regulatory T cells in long-lasting Graves disease. Researchers made TCR beta libraries by using iRepertoire HTBI primers and running Arm-PCR on CDR3 regions. TCRdb analysed the multiplex PCR reads with MiXCR anew, one entry per CDR3 protein. The sample shows 200,000 to 250,000 distinct CDR3 sequences, around 20% of them seen only once. Stated time point: newly diagnosed GD, antithyroid drugs for less than 3 months. There was RNA extracted from PBMCs, and the TCR library was made from it. Source: peripheral blood mononuclear cells (PBMCs), taken at new diagnosis, from a patient treated with antithyroid drugs. The source of these receptors is a female donor with Graves disease.

CDR3 amino acids: CASSPGQLNTGELFF. The DNA of the CDR3 is TGTGCCAGCAGCCCGGGACAGCTAAACACCGGGGAGCTGTTTTTT. J is TRBJ2-2 and V is TRBV6-1, with TRBD1 matching over 7 bases. J lost 2 bases, V lost 6 bases, and 6 bases had no gene match. The CDR3 is 15 residues long. Germline CDR1 is MNHNS and CDR2 is SASEGT.

This clonotype showed up many times. The CDR3 DNA follows: TGCAGTGCTAGTGGGGGCGGGAGATTATCGACCCAGTACTTC. Protein product: CSASGGGRLSTQYF. J is TRBJ2-5 and V is TRBV20-1; TRBD2 might be the D (7 bases). The CDR3 covers 14 residues. Germline CDR1 reads DFQATT; CDR2 reads SNEGSKA (reference sequence). With 3 bases removed from V and 7 bases from J, the gap between germline ends came to 18 bases.

The sample holds many counts of this clonotype. V gene TRBV10-1 combines with J gene TRBJ1-2, with D unclear. CDR1 is WNHNN, CDR2 SYGVQD, per germline (reference sequence). The CDR3 extends over 12 amino acids. V lost 3 bases, J lost 7 bases, and 9 bases lay in between. The CDR3 sequence is CASSEGLAGYTF. The CDR3 DNA follows: TGCGCCAGCAGTGAAGGTTTAGCTGGCTACACCTTC.

This clonotype was found many times. The J gene is TRBJ2-7, the V gene TRBV6-5, with D hard to call. V was cut by 2 bases and J by 1 base, with 9 bases left in between. CDR1 and CDR2 (germline): MNHEY, SVGAGI. The CDR3 spans 14 residues. The CDR3 nucleotides are TGTGCCAGCAGTTACGATGTGGCATCCTACGAGCAGTACTTC. Amino acid sequence: CASSYDVASYEQYF.

This clonotype occurred many times. DNA for the CDR3: TGTGCCAGCAGCTATGGGACGGTCTCCTACAATGAGCAGTTCTTC. The encoded protein is CASSYGTVSYNEQFF. This rearrangement joins TRBV11-2 to TRBJ2-1; D is tentatively TRBD1 or TRBD2 (5 bases each). Looked up from germline, CDR1 is SGHAT and CDR2 is FQNNGV. The CDR3 has 15 residues. V was trimmed by 4 bases and J by 0 bases, leaving 10 bases between them.

The table lists this clonotype with many counts. The chain has TRBV6-1 and TRBJ2-1; TRBD2 aligns across 12 bases. The germline V gene encodes CDR1 MNHNS and CDR2 SASEGT. CDR3 size: 18 residues. Trimming cost V 5 bases and J 4 bases; bases outside gene matches: 12. Here the CDR3 DNA reads TGTGCCAGCAGTCAGAGCGCTAGCGGGAGGGGAACTTACAATGAGCAGTTCTTC. Amino acid sequence: CASSQSASGRGTYNEQFF.

At least ten counts were recorded for this clonotype. The chain's CDR3 is CATSEGQYWNEQFF. For the CDR3, the DNA is TGTGCCACCAGTGAAGGGCAGTACTGGAATGAGCAGTTCTTC. This chain uses TRBV24-1 with TRBJ2-1; D is undetermined. Trimming pared 4 bases from V and 7 bases from J, leaving 13 bases between. The CDR3 loop spans 14 amino acids. Germline V gene data show CDR1 as KGHDR and CDR2 as SFDVKD.

This clonotype occurred many times. The chain uses TRBV29-1 and TRBJ2-1; D gene ambiguous. This CDR3 spans 14 amino acids. V was cut by 2 bases and J by 6 bases, with 14 bases left in between. CDR1 is SQVTM, CDR2 ANQGSEA, per germline. CDR3 coding DNA: TGCAGCGTTGAAATTGGGTCAGGTGTCAATGAGCAGTTCTTC. Its protein product is CSVEIGSGVNEQFF.

This clonotype was counted at least ten times. The chain links TRBV2 to TRBJ2-5, with a possible D match to TRBD2 (7 bases). V lost 6 bases, J lost 5 bases, and 19 bases lay in between. Germline CDR1 SNHLY, CDR2 FYNNEI. The CDR3 extends over 15 amino acids. CDR3: CASSVGGGIFETQYF. CDR3 in DNA: TGTGCCAGCAGCGTAGGGGGAGGGATTTTCGAGACCCAGTACTTC.

This clonotype appeared a few times. A far larger clone lies a single base away; this is likely a read error. The V and J genes are TRBV7-3 and TRBJ2-1; TRBD2 aligns across 7 bases. The J call may not be correct, given that the DNA end is closer to TRBJ2-5. The CDR3 length is 15 residues. CDR1 is SGHTA, CDR2 FQGTGA, per germline. CDR3 protein: CASSEGLGGTETQYF. CDR3 nucleotide sequence: TGTGCCAGCAGCGAGGGGTTGGGGGGGACGGAGACCCAGTACTTC.

This clonotype was counted at least ten times. The chain has TRBV24-1 and TRBJ2-3, with 10 bases aligning to TRBD2. The J segment lost 0 bases and the V segment lost 4 bases, leaving 3 bases of the junction unmatched. The CDR3 is 16 residues long. Germline loops: CDR1 KGHDR, CDR2 SFDVKD. The CDR3 sequence: CATSDPLAGSTDTQYF. In nucleotides, the CDR3 is TGTGCCACCAGTGACCCACTAGCGGGGAGCACAGATACGCAGTATTTT.

This clonotype was observed many times. The chain is built from TRBV5-1 and TRBJ2-3, with a possible D match to TRBD2 (5 bases). Trimming pared 1 base from V and 1 base from J, leaving 10 bases between. This CDR3 has 15 residues. Germline values: CDR1 SGHRS, CDR2 YFSETQ. The CDR3 is CASSLFLAGTDTQYF. The CDR3 DNA is TGCGCCAGCAGCTTGTTCCTAGCCGGCACAGATACGCAGTATTTT. Combining the CDR3 with reference TRBV5-1 and TRBJ2-3 gives the whole variable domain KAGVTQTPRYLIKTRGQQVTLSCSPISGHRSVSWYQQTPGQGLQFLFEYFSETQRNKGNFPGRFSGRQFSNSRSEMNVSTLELGDSALYLCASSLFLAGTDTQYFGPGTRLTVL.

This clonotype was seen only a few times. V is TRBV10-3 and J is TRBJ2-1, with 7 bases identical to TRBD1. V lost 6 bases and J lost 3; bases outside the gene matches: 8. The CDR3 has 15 amino acids. Germline V gives CDR1 ENHRY, CDR2 SYGVKD. The DNA for the CDR3 is TGTGCCATCAGAGTCCGGGACAGTAGCTACAATGAGCAGTTCTTC. Encoded protein: CAIRVRDSSYNEQFF.

This clonotype was detected ten times or more. This chain joins TRBV6-1 and TRBJ2-2; D gene uncertain. The CDR3 runs 14 residues. Germline V gene lookup returns CDR1 MNHNS and CDR2 SASEGT. The V gene lost 4 bases and the J gene lost 1 base, with 7 bases spanning the gap. CDR3 sequence reads: CASSVARNTGELFF. In DNA form, the CDR3 reads TGTGCCAGCAGTGTTGCGAGGAACACCGGGGAGCTGTTTTTT.

This clonotype was observed at least ten times. J is TRBJ2-7 and V is TRBV2; weak D call: TRBD1 (6 bases). V lost 6 bases and J lost 3, with 9 bases in between. The CDR3 totals 12 residues. The germline V gene encodes CDR1 SNHLY and CDR2 FYNNEI. CDR3 in DNA: TGTGCCAGCAGCCAACAGGGCTACGAGCAGTACTTC. Protein sequence: CASSQQGYEQYF.

By share, this clonotype ranks as medium-sized. The chain recombines TRBV7-2 with TRBJ2-3; D call uncertain. The V end was cut by 5 bases, the J end by 6 bases, with 12 bases between. Looked up from germline, CDR1 is SGHTA and CDR2 is FQGNSA. The CDR3 extends over 13 amino acids. The CDR3: CASSPARLDTQYF. CDR3 coding DNA: TGTGCCAGCAGCCCTGCCAGGTTGGATACGCAGTATTTT.

This clonotype was counted ten times or more. The chain has TRBV9 and TRBJ2-7, with TRBD2 identical over 14 bases. Germline lookup yields CDR1 SGDLS and CDR2 YYNGEE. V shed 6 bases, J shed 5 bases, and the junction held 7 bases outside the gene matches. The CDR3 totals 15 residues. The CDR3 is CASNLGGLAGDEQYF. CDR3 nucleotide sequence: TGTGCCAGCAACTTAGGGGGACTAGCGGGAGACGAGCAGTACTTC.

This clonotype was seen at least ten times. The chain links TRBV19 to TRBJ2-1; 11 bases map to TRBD2. CDR1 is LNHDA, CDR2 SQIVND, per germline (reference sequence). The CDR3 runs 17 residues. The ends lost 6 bases at V and 5 bases at J; junction bases unmatched: 12. The chain's CDR3 is CASSLPLAGGYNNEQFF. CDR3 coding DNA: TGTGCCAGTAGCCTCCCCTTAGCGGGAGGGTACAACAATGAGCAGTTCTTC.

V and J are TRBV2 and TRBJ1-4, with D possibly TRBD1 on 6 matching bases. Germline CDR1 SNHLY, CDR2 FYNNEI. The germline V and J ends were trimmed by 4 bases and 5 bases, with 11 bases remaining between them. This CDR3 region has 14 residues. The CDR3 reads CASSGRGRNEKLFF. The CDR3 coding sequence is TGTGCCAGCAGTGGTCGGGGGCGGAATGAAAAACTGTTTTTT.

The table lists this clonotype with many counts. J is TRBJ2-1 and V is TRBV28; unclear D gene. This CDR3 has 15 amino acids. Germline CDR1 MDHEN, CDR2 SYDVKM. The V end lost 3 bases, the J end lost 0 bases, and 9 bases lay between the germline ends. As DNA, the CDR3 is TGTGCCAGCAGTTTTACTCGCTTCTCCTACAATGAGCAGTTCTTC. Protein: CASSFTRFSYNEQFF.

In regard to this clonotype: Possible read error: a much larger clone is one base away. The CDR3 nucleotides read TGTGCCAGCAGCCACCGTCGGAACACTGAAGATTTCTTT. Translation: CASSHRRNTEDFF. The chain uses TRBV6-1 and TRBJ1-1, with D unresolved. The CDR3 runs 13 residues. CDR1 and CDR2 (germline): MNHNS, SASEGT.

There are many counts of this clonotype. The J gene is TRBJ2-1, the V gene TRBV5-1, with D tentatively TRBD2 (6 bases). The CDR3 has 14 residues. Per the germline V gene, CDR1 is SGHRS and CDR2 is YFSETQ. The V end lost 4 bases, the J end lost 8 bases, and 16 bases lay between the germline ends. CDR3 amino acids: CASSPGTPGDEQFF. In nucleotides, the CDR3 is TGCGCCAGCAGCCCGGGGACGCCGGGAGATGAGCAGTTCTTC.

This clonotype was found many times. The genes are TRBV3-1 and TRBJ2-3, with D perhaps matching TRBD2 (5 bases). This CDR3 contains 12 residues. Trimming stripped 3 bases from V and 6 bases from J, with 7 bases between. CDR1 is LGHDT and CDR2 is YNNKEL in the germline V gene (reference sequence). The CDR3 reads CASSHGEDTQYF. The CDR3 DNA reads as TGTGCCAGCAGCCATGGGGAGGATACGCAGTATTTT.

Comment on this clonotype: One base away lies a much larger clone, so this may be a sequencing read error. This chain uses TRBV7-2 with TRBJ2-4; 9 positions match TRBD2. J gave up 13 bases and V 1 base, and 14 bases lay outside the gene matches. This CDR3 contains 16 residues. Germline V gene lookup returns CDR1 SGHTA and CDR2 FQGNSA. The CDR3 loop reads CASSLERGGAGNEQYF. The CDR3, as DNA: TGTGCCAGCAGCTTAGAGCGCGGGGGGGCAGGCAATGAGCAGTACTTC. Based on the CDR3 plus reference TRBV7-2 and TRBJ2-4, the full variable domain is GAGVSQSPSNKVTEKGKDVELRCDPISGHTALYWYRQSLGQGLEFLIYFQGNSAPDKSGLPSDRFSAERTGGSVSTLTIQRTQQEDSAVYLCASSLERGGAGNEQYFGAGTRLSVL.

The chain links TRBV6-5 to TRBJ2-7; no reliable D call. With 2 bases removed from V and 9 bases from J, the gap between germline ends came to 14 bases. The CDR3 length is 13 residues. Germline assignment: CDR1 MNHEY and CDR2 SVGAGI. DNA of the CDR3: TGTGCCAGCAGTTACCCATCGGAGATAGTGCAGTACTTC. It specifies CASSYPSEIVQYF.

The chain carries TRBV30 and TRBJ1-1, with a tentative D call TRBD1 (5 bases). The CDR3 loop spans 13 amino acids. Trimming removed 1 base at V and 4 bases at J, with 10 bases between. CDR1 is GTSNPN, CDR2 SVGIG, per germline (reference sequence). In DNA form, the CDR3 reads TGTGCCTGGAGTGATAGGGGCGGCACTGAAGCTTTCTTT. The encoded protein is CAWSDRGGTEAFF.

This clonotype appeared many times. The V gene is TRBV6-5, the J gene TRBJ2-7; TRBD1 agrees at 9 bases. Unmatched junction bases numbered 8, after V lost 6 bases and J lost 2 bases. The CDR3 has 15 amino acids. The germline V gene has CDR1 MNHEY and CDR2 SVGAGI. CDR3 residues: CASSYKGQGTYEQYF. As DNA, the CDR3 is TGTGCCAGCAGCTACAAGGGACAGGGAACCTACGAGCAGTACTTC.